These 30 T cell receptor beta chains were all obtained from the same sample, sequenced in a study of blood T cell repertoires in COVID-19 (dated by TCRdb to 2019 to 2021). Receptor amplification or capture employed the immunoSEQ multiplex PCR assay. TCRdb holds this immuneACCESS table with in-frame rearrangements only. Some clones are missing; in checked studies, unresolved V genes explain under half, and the rest has no known cause. This sample has some 150,000 clones in its table, and around nine tenths of those were observed once. The ten top clones hold 3.5% to 5.5% of the sample. Sequenced sample: peripheral blood. The receptor source for this set is a woman in her thirties or forties with acute or convalescent COVID-19.

V and J are TRBV7-2 and TRBJ2-2; D unclear. This CDR3 is 16 amino acids long. Germline V gene lookup returns CDR1 SGHTA and CDR2 FQGNSA. V was shortened by 3 bases and J by 5 bases, with 16 bases between the two germline ends. CDR3: CASSFTPSSATGELFF. The CDR3 coding sequence is TGTGCCAGCAGCTTCACACCATCCAGCGCAACCGGGGAGCTGTTTTTT.

The rearrangement joins TRBV5-5 to TRBJ1-1, with TRBD1 as a possible D gene (5 bases). The ends were cut back, 3 bases at V and 7 bases at J, with 10 bases in the middle. Per the germline V gene, CDR1 is SGHKS and CDR2 is YYEKEE (reference sequence). This CDR3 has 12 amino acids. The CDR3 spells CASSSPGLEAFF. CDR3 coding DNA: TGTGCCAGCAGCTCCCCAGGGCTTGAAGCTTTCTTT.

V is TRBV7-2 and J is TRBJ2-3; 8 nucleotides match TRBD1. Germline CDR1 and CDR2: SGHTA and FQGNSA. This CDR3 spans 14 amino acids. V gave up 5 bases and J gave up 2 bases; unmatched junction bases: 3. The CDR3 DNA follows: TGTGCCAGCAGCCTGGACAGGGCCACAGATACGCAGTATTTT. It encodes CASSLDRATDTQYF. The full variable domain, its missing parts supplied by reference TRBV7-2 and TRBJ2-3, is GAGVSQSPSNKVTEKGKDVELRCDPISGHTALYWYRQSLGQGLEFLIYFQGNSAPDKSGLPSDRFSAERTGGSVSTLTIQRTQQEDSAVYLCASSLDRATDTQYFGPGTRLTVL.

The chain has TRBV27 and TRBJ1-2; the D is unclear. CDR3 length equals 16 residues. With 6 bases removed from V and 0 bases from J, the gap between germline ends came to 17 bases. Germline CDR1 and CDR2: MNHEY and SMNVEV (reference sequence). CDR3 protein: CASSLTLRPTNYGYTF. The CDR3 nucleotides are TGTGCCAGCAGCCTAACCCTCAGGCCTACTAACTATGGCTACACCTTC.

The chain carries TRBV12-3 or TRBV12-4 and TRBJ1-4; D is undetermined. The CDR3 consists of 13 residues. Deletions cut 5 bases from V and 5 bases from J, with 9 bases between. For the CDR3, the DNA is TGTGCCAGCAGTCGGACGGGGAATGAAAAACTGTTTTTT. As protein: CASSRTGNEKLFF.

This clone was seen only once. The chain links TRBV27 to TRBJ2-7; 8 bases line up with TRBD2. With 2 bases clipped from V and 7 bases from J, the junction kept 4 bases outside the gene matches. The germline CDR1 and CDR2 sequences are MNHEY and SMNVEV (reference sequence). CDR3 length: 13 amino acids. CDR3 in DNA: TGTGCCAGCAGTTTAGCGGGGGGAGGAGAGCAGTACTTC. This encodes CASSLAGGGEQYF.

This chain links TRBV9 with TRBJ2-3; D possibly corresponds to TRBD1 (6 bases). CDR3 size: 12 residues. V lost 2 bases and J 6 bases, leaving 7 bases between the germline ends. The V gene's germline CDR1 is SGDLS and CDR2 YYNGEE. CDR3: CASSVDRDTQYF. As DNA, the CDR3 is TGTGCCAGCAGCGTCGACAGGGATACGCAGTATTTT.

This chain uses TRBV19 with TRBJ2-2; D is possibly TRBD2 (5 bases). Trimming shortened V by 7 bases and J by 12 bases, and 18 bases separated the two germline ends. The CDR3 length is 13 residues. Germline-derived CDR1 and CDR2 are LNHDA and SQIVND (reference sequence). Here the CDR3 DNA reads TGTGCCAGTACAACTAGTACTACGGGGAAGCTGTTTTTT. It encodes CASTTSTTGKLFF.

This sequence joins TRBV7-2 and TRBJ2-7, with 7 bases aligning to TRBD2. Germline V gene lookup returns CDR1 SGHTA and CDR2 FQGNSA. Trimming took 2 bases from V and 4 from J; bases not matched to a gene: 5. The CDR3 consists of 14 residues. CDR3 nucleotides: TGTGCCAGCAGCTTATGGGCGGGAGAATACGAGCAGTACTTC. It encodes CASSLWAGEYEQYF.

This chain connects TRBV6-6 to TRBJ1-1, with D unclear. V was shortened by 6 bases and J by 4 bases, with 12 bases between the two germline ends. CDR1 and CDR2 (germline): MNHNY, SVGAGI (reference sequence). This CDR3 region has 13 residues. The CDR3 region has the DNA TGTGCCAGCAGCCTCGGAGAAAGCACTGAAGCTTTCTTT. Translating gives CASSLGESTEAFF.

This chain links TRBV6-5 with TRBJ1-1; perhaps TRBD1 as D (5 bases). With 2 bases removed from V and 4 bases from J, the gap between germline ends came to 14 bases. Germline values: CDR1 MNHEY, CDR2 SVGAGI. This CDR3 has 15 amino acids. DNA of the CDR3: TGTGCCAGCAGTTACGGCTCAGGGCTCGGCACTGAAGCTTTCTTT. As protein: CASSYGSGLGTEAFF.

This clone appeared once. The J gene is TRBJ2-4, the V gene TRBV19, with 7 bases identical to TRBD1. The CDR3 loop spans 12 amino acids. The germline V gene encodes CDR1 LNHDA and CDR2 SQIVND (reference sequence). With V trimmed by 5 bases and J by 8 bases, 3 bases remained unmatched. The CDR3 DNA is TGTGCCAGTAGTCAACAGGGGTACATTCAGTACTTC. Translated, it gives CASSQQGYIQYF.

The J gene is TRBJ1-4, the V gene TRBV5-1; D is perhaps TRBD1 (6 bases). CDR1 and CDR2 from the germline V gene are SGHRS and YFSETQ. Trimming removed 4 bases at V and 5 bases at J, with 9 bases between. The CDR3 is made up of 13 amino acids. The CDR3 DNA reads TGCGCCAGCAGCCGGACAGAGAATGAAAAACTGTTTTTT. Its translation: CASSRTENEKLFF.

The chain joins TRBV6-5 to TRBJ1-2; D is undetermined. The V gene's germline CDR1 is MNHEY and CDR2 SVGAGI. The CDR3 is made up of 16 amino acids. Trimming removed 0 bases at V and 0 bases at J, with 11 bases between. The CDR3 nucleotides read TGTGCCAGCAGTTACTCGTCGGGTTCTTCTAACTATGGCTACACCTTC. Amino acids: CASSYSSGSSNYGYTF.

The rearrangement uses TRBV6-2 or TRBV6-3 and TRBJ2-1, with TRBD2 as a possible D gene (7 bases). Germline CDR1 is MNHEY and CDR2 is SVGEGT. The CDR3 is 20 residues long. V was clipped by 2 bases and J by 0 bases, with 23 bases between them. The CDR3 region is CASSYDRRRGPHSSYNEQFF. The CDR3 DNA is TGTGCCAGCAGTTACGACCGGAGGCGGGGGCCCCATAGCTCCTACAATGAGCAGTTCTTC.

This clone was seen a single time. The rearrangement links TRBV19 to TRBJ1-5, with 7 nucleotides matching TRBD1. The CDR3 is 16 amino acids. V lost 2 bases to trimming and J lost 6 bases; unmatched junction nucleotides: 10. Germline CDR1 and CDR2: LNHDA and SQIVND (reference sequence). The CDR3 sequence is CASSILSQGGTQPQHF. CDR3 DNA sequence: TGTGCCAGTAGTATACTTTCCCAGGGGGGAACTCAGCCCCAGCATTTT.

V and J are TRBV19 and TRBJ1-1; D is uncertain. Germline assignment: CDR1 LNHDA and CDR2 SQIVND (reference sequence). The length of the CDR3 is 14 residues. Trimming removed 3 bases from V and 1 base from J, with 9 bases in between. The DNA for the CDR3 is TGTGCCAGTAGTATCGGCGCAGGGAACACTGAAGCTTTCTTT. Protein sequence: CASSIGAGNTEAFF. The full variable domain, completed using reference TRBV19 and TRBJ1-1, is DGGITQSPKYLFRKEGQNVTLSCEQNLNHDAMYWYRQDPGQGLRLIYYSQIVNDFQKGDIAEGYSVSREKKESFPLTVTSAQKNPTAFYLCASSIGAGNTEAFFGQGTRLTVV.

The sample holds a few counts of this clone. The V call is TRBV4-1, the J call TRBJ1-6, with D uncertain. Germline values: CDR1 MGHRA, CDR2 YSYEKL. The V and J ends lost 7 bases and 7 bases respectively, with 11 bases between them. This CDR3 is 13 amino acids long. The CDR3 DNA is TGCGCCAGCACCGAGGGTCGAAATTCACCCCTCCACTTT. It translates to CASTEGRNSPLHF.

The rearrangement links TRBV6-1 to TRBJ2-7, with TRBD1 as a possible D gene (6 bases). The ends were cut back, 5 bases at V and 4 bases at J, with 12 bases in the middle. The CDR3 runs 13 residues. Germline assignment: CDR1 MNHNS and CDR2 SASEGT. CDR3 protein: CASSIGTPYEQYF. DNA of the CDR3: TGTGCCAGCAGTATCGGGACACCGTACGAGCAGTACTTC.

The CDR3 nucleotides are TGCGCCAGCAGCTTGGTGGCAGGGGGCACAGATACGCAGTATTTT. This sequence encodes CASSLVAGGTDTQYF. The chain combines TRBV5-1 with TRBJ2-3; possibly TRBD1 for D (6 bases). The CDR3 has 15 residues. Germline V gene lookup returns CDR1 SGHRS and CDR2 YFSETQ. V was cut by 0 bases and J by 1 base, with 9 bases left in between.

The V and J genes are TRBV7-6 and TRBJ1-2; 8 positions match TRBD1. This CDR3 spans 13 amino acids. The V gene's germline CDR1 is SGHVS and CDR2 FNYEAQ. After removal of 5 bases from V and 6 bases from J, the junction contained 5 bases not matched to a gene. CDR3 amino acids: CASSPDRENGYTF. The CDR3 nucleotides read TGTGCCAGCAGCCCGGACAGGGAGAATGGCTACACCTTC. The full variable domain, completed using reference TRBV7-6 and TRBJ1-2, is GAGVSQSPRYKVTKRGQDVALRCDPISGHVSLYWYRQALGQGPEFLTYFNYEAQQDKSGLPNDRFSAERPEGSISTLTIQRTEQRDSAMYRCASSPDRENGYTFGSGTRLTVV.

The chain joins TRBV20-1 to TRBJ1-3, with D uncertain. Germline assignment: CDR1 DFQATT and CDR2 SNEGSKA (reference sequence). The CDR3 has 15 residues. Trimming stripped 3 bases from V and 3 bases from J, with 15 bases between. CDR3 amino acids: CSASSTPLDGNTIYF. The CDR3 nucleotides read TGCAGTGCTAGTTCTACCCCGTTAGATGGAAACACCATATATTTT.

The V gene is TRBV11-2, the J gene TRBJ1-1; D may be TRBD1 (5 bases). Deletions cut 10 bases from V and 3 bases from J, with 18 bases between. In germline, CDR1 is SGHAT, CDR2 FQNNGV. The CDR3 consists of 14 residues. The CDR3 loop reads CAIFLGGVDTEAFF. The CDR3, as DNA: TGTGCCATCTTCCTCGGGGGGGTCGACACTGAAGCTTTCTTT.

The chain joins TRBV2 to TRBJ1-5; D is perhaps TRBD1 (6 bases). V lost 5 bases to trimming and J lost 7 bases, with 15 bases between them. Germline V lookup: CDR1 SNHLY, CDR2 FYNNEI. CDR3 length: 14 amino acids. As DNA, the CDR3 is TGTGCCAGCAGTAGAGAGGGGGGGCGACAGCCCCAGCATTTT. Translating it yields CASSREGGRQPQHF.

The rearrangement links TRBV4-1 to TRBJ1-1; 10 positions agree with TRBD1. This CDR3 region has 16 residues. The V gene end was trimmed by 4 bases and the J gene end by 2 bases; junction bases not matched to a gene: 7. Germline V gene sequence: CDR1 MGHRA, CDR2 YSYEKL. DNA for the CDR3: TGCGCCAGCAGCCCCCTGACAGGGGGCTTAAACACTGAAGCTTTCTTT. Protein: CASSPLTGGLNTEAFF.

J is TRBJ2-1 and V is TRBV3-1 (or the pseudogene TRBV3-2), with 14 positions matching TRBD2. CDR1 LGHDT and CDR2 YNNKEL come from the germline V gene (reference sequence). Trimming cost V 2 bases and J 3 bases; bases outside gene matches: 6. CDR3 length equals 18 residues. CDR3 sequence: CASSQIGTSGRIYNEQFF. Written as DNA, the CDR3 is TGTGCCAGCAGCCAAATAGGGACTAGCGGGAGAATCTACAATGAGCAGTTCTTC.

This clone was observed a single time. The rearrangement links TRBV6-5 to TRBJ2-7, with 8 bases aligning to TRBD1. The CDR3 loop spans 15 amino acids. J gave up 4 bases and V 0 bases, and 5 bases lay outside the gene matches. The germline gives CDR1 MNHEY, CDR2 SVGAGI. The CDR3 nucleotides read TGTGCCAGCAGTTACTCGGTCAGGGGGCCTTACGAGCAGTACTTC. Translating it yields CASSYSVRGPYEQYF.

This chain connects TRBV7-8 to TRBJ2-7, with TRBD2 matching over 8 bases. The CDR3 is made up of 17 amino acids. V was pared by 4 bases and J by 0 bases, with 11 bases of the junction left unmatched. The germline V gene encodes CDR1 SGHVS and CDR2 FQNEAQ. This chain's CDR3 is CASSSTISGGRSYEQYF. The CDR3 DNA is TGTGCCAGCAGCTCAACAATAAGCGGGGGCCGCTCCTACGAGCAGTACTTC.

This clone was recorded a few times. The chain couples TRBV2 to TRBJ1-1; no clear D. CDR3 length: 12 amino acids. CDR1 SNHLY and CDR2 FYNNEI come from the germline V gene. V was pared by 1 base and J by 8 bases, with 8 bases between. The CDR3 DNA sequence: TGTGCCAGCAGTGAAGTTGTACGGGAAGCTTTCTTT. It specifies CASSEVVREAFF.

The rearrangement joins TRBV5-1 to TRBJ1-3; D gene unclear. The V gene lost 0 bases and the J gene lost 2 bases, with 6 bases spanning the gap. Germline V gene lookup returns CDR1 SGHRS and CDR2 YFSETQ. CDR3 length: 14 residues. The CDR3: CASSLGGTGNTIYF. CDR3 sequence (DNA): TGCGCCAGCAGCTTGGGAGGGACTGGAAACACCATATATTTT.